One and the same sample provided the 26 T cell receptor beta chains below, sequenced in a study of post-analysis software for immune sequencing data. Study-wide findings and caveats: With TRBV5-6, TRBV5-1 and TRBV20-1 included, five TRBV segments were more frequent in patients than in controls.

No antigen has been assigned to these receptors. Libraries were made from TCR beta cDNA, and they carried unique molecular identifiers. Each CDR3 protein is one row after TCRdb ran MiXCR on the PCR reads. The table records hundreds of thousands of distinct CDR3 sequences, roughly two fifths of them present only once. Sequencing used blood. These receptors were taken from a girl aged 10 to 17 with multiple sclerosis.

V is TRBV6-5 and J is TRBJ2-1, with 10 positions matching TRBD2. The junction had 10 bases not matched to a gene; V was cut back by 7 bases and J by 7 bases. Germline V CDR1 and CDR2: MNHEY, SVGAGI. There are 15 residues in the CDR3. For the CDR3, the DNA is TGTGCCAGCACCAGACTAGCGGGCGCCCTTAATGAGCAGTTCTTC. Protein sequence: CASTRLAGALNEQFF.

On this clonotype: A junction end diverges from the germline sequence, so it may reflect a read error. The V call is TRBV5-5, the J call TRBJ2-3; 12 positions agree with TRBD2. The CDR3 length is 16 residues. Germline V gene data show CDR1 as SGHKS and CDR2 as YYEKEE (reference sequence). The CDR3 DNA sequence: TGTGCCAGCAGCCTTCCGACTAGCGGGAGCGCAGATATGCAGTATTTT. This codes for CASSLPTSGSADMQYF.

This chain links TRBV29-1 with TRBJ2-7; perhaps D is TRBD1 or TRBD2 (5 bases each). This CDR3 has 11 amino acids. Deletions cut 5 bases from V and 7 bases from J, with 12 bases between. Germline CDR1 SQVTM, CDR2 ANQGSEA. CDR3 nucleotide sequence: TGCAGCGTTCTGGGGACGGGGGAGCAGTACTTC. This gives the protein CSVLGTGEQYF.

The V gene is TRBV29-1, the J gene TRBJ2-7; D may be TRBD1 or TRBD2 (5 bases each). The end of the DNA is better explained by TRBJ2-4, so the J call may be wrong. The CDR3 runs to 12 residues. Germline values: CDR1 SQVTM, CDR2 ANQGSEA. The CDR3 nucleotides are TGCAGCGCCGGGACCGTGGGGAACATTCAGTACTTC. Its translation is CSAGTVGNIQYF.

In its sample, this clonotype was seen a few times. The rearrangement uses TRBV9 and TRBJ2-5; tentatively, D is TRBD1 (6 bases). The CDR3 has 16 residues. V was trimmed by 0 bases and J by 0 bases, leaving 12 bases between them. In germline, CDR1 is SGDLS, CDR2 YYNGEE. The CDR3: CASSVGNRVYQETQYF. The CDR3 bases are TGTGCCAGCAGCGTAGGGAACAGGGTATACCAAGAGACCCAGTACTTC.

This sequence joins TRBV10-3 and TRBJ2-1; weak D call: TRBD2 (6 bases). V shed 4 bases and J shed 5 bases, with 12 bases lying between them. Germline CDR1 is ENHRY and CDR2 is SYGVKD. There are 14 residues in the CDR3. The CDR3: CAISGTGGDNEQFF. In DNA form, the CDR3 reads TGTGCCATCAGTGGGACTGGCGGGGACAATGAGCAGTTCTTC.

The CDR3 loop reads CASSNPTGMGYEQYF. In DNA, the CDR3 is TGTGCCAGCAGCAACCCGACGGGAATGGGGTACGAGCAGTACTTC. V usage is TRBV7-9 and J usage is TRBJ2-7, with D perhaps matching TRBD2 (5 bases). This CDR3 has 15 amino acids. CDR1 is SEHNR, CDR2 FQNEAQ, per germline (reference sequence). With 5 bases removed from V and 4 bases from J, the gap between germline ends came to 18 bases.

The chain carries TRBV20-1 and TRBJ1-6; D is unclear. V lost 1 base and J lost 5, with 15 bases in between. Germline CDR1 and CDR2: DFQATT and SNEGSKA (reference sequence). This CDR3 is built from 16 residues. CDR3 bases: TGCAGTGCTAGAGTCGGCATGGCGGGGAATAATTCACCCCTCCACTTT. Residues: CSARVGMAGNNSPLHF.

The sample holds a few counts of this clonotype. V gene TRBV6-5 combines with J gene TRBJ2-1, with 7 bases that match TRBD1. With 5 bases clipped from V and 4 bases from J, the junction kept 8 bases outside the gene matches. The CDR3 is made up of 15 amino acids. The V gene's germline CDR1 is MNHEY and CDR2 SVGAGI. The CDR3 reads CASSPGTDLYNEQFF. The CDR3 DNA reads TGTGCCAGCAGTCCCGGGACAGATCTATACAATGAGCAGTTCTTC.

The chain uses TRBV12-3 or TRBV12-4 and TRBJ2-1, with a possible D match to TRBD2 (6 bases). This CDR3 contains 16 residues. Trimming left V 3 bases short and J 1 base short, with 13 bases between. The DNA for the CDR3 is TGTGCCAGCAGTTTTTCGGGGACTGGTTCCTACAATGAGCAGTTCTTC. This translates into CASSFSGTGSYNEQFF.

The chain couples TRBV5-1 to TRBJ2-5, with D maybe TRBD2 (7 bases). CDR3 length equals 15 residues. The germline CDR1 and CDR2 sequences are SGHRS and YFSETQ. The V end lost 2 bases, the J end lost 11 bases, and 22 bases lay between the germline ends. CDR3 in amino acids: CASSFGGGLYNEQYF. The CDR3 region has the DNA TGCGCCAGCAGCTTCGGCGGGGGCCTTTACAATGAGCAGTACTTC.

The rearrangement joins TRBV5-5 to TRBJ2-1, with D maybe TRBD2 (5 bases). This CDR3 spans 15 amino acids. The V end lost 4 bases, the J end lost 7 bases, and 18 bases lay between the germline ends. Germline lookup yields CDR1 SGHKS and CDR2 YYEKEE (reference sequence). CDR3 loop: CASSPFGGSINEQFF. The CDR3, as DNA: TGTGCCAGCAGCCCTTTCGGTGGGAGTATAAATGAGCAGTTCTTC.

The gene calls are TRBV12-3 or TRBV12-4 and TRBJ1-5; D is uncertain. The CDR3 sequence is 14 residues long. The V and J ends lost 5 bases and 2 bases respectively, with 10 bases between them. CDR3 residues: CASSGRYGNQPQHF. Written as DNA, the CDR3 is TGTGCCAGCAGTGGGAGGTATGGCAATCAGCCCCAGCATTTT.

The sample holds a few counts of this clonotype. The chain is built from TRBV7-9 and TRBJ2-4; the match to TRBD1 covers 9 bases. The better agreement between TRBJ2-7 and the DNA end casts doubt on the J call. Germline loops: CDR1 SEHNR, CDR2 FQNEAQ (reference sequence). This CDR3 spans 15 amino acids. The CDR3 DNA reads TGTGCCAGCAGCGCTCGGACAGGGGTTACCTACGAGCAGTACTTC. The encoded protein is CASSARTGVTYEQYF.

This rearrangement joins TRBV15 to TRBJ1-4; a possible D gene is TRBD1 (6 bases). Deletions cut 1 base from V and 16 bases from J, with 19 bases between. Germline loops: CDR1 LNHNV, CDR2 YYDKDF (reference sequence). The CDR3 covers 14 residues. The CDR3 DNA sequence: TGTGCCACCAGCAGAGGAAGGGACACCCAAAAGGAGTTTTTT. Its protein product is CATSRGRDTQKEFF.

Many counts were recorded for this clonotype. The chain combines TRBV20-1 with TRBJ2-5; D uncertain. The germline V gene encodes CDR1 DFQATT and CDR2 SNEGSKA (reference sequence). Between the trimmed V and J ends, which lost 0 bases and 4 bases, there was a span of 6 bases. This CDR3 comprises 12 residues. CDR3 coding DNA: TGCAGTGCTAGAGATCCTTCAGAGACCCAGTACTTC. It translates to CSARDPSETQYF.

The V gene is TRBV5-1, the J gene TRBJ2-3; D gene unclear. Deletions cut 9 bases from V and 5 bases from J, with 10 bases between. The CDR3 loop spans 11 amino acids. Germline CDR1 reads SGHRS; CDR2 reads YFSETQ. For the CDR3, the DNA is TGCGCCAACTCGGAAAGAGATACGCAGTATTTT. This gives the protein CANSERDTQYF.

CDR3 region: CASSLGTSGPRGYYEQYF. For the CDR3, the DNA is TGCGCCAGCAGCCTAGGGACTAGCGGACCGAGGGGCTACTACGAGCAGTACTTC. The chain recombines TRBV4-1 with TRBJ2-4; 11 positions match TRBD2. With the DNA end fitting TRBJ2-7 better, the J assignment may be wrong. CDR1 is MGHRA and CDR2 is YSYEKL in the germline V gene. The CDR3 covers 18 residues.

The chain links TRBV27 to TRBJ1-6; no reliable D call. The CDR3 covers 14 residues. Germline assignment: CDR1 MNHEY and CDR2 SMNVEV (reference sequence). V shed 6 bases and J shed 0 bases, with 6 bases lying between them. The DNA of the CDR3 is TGTGCCAGCAGAAGGAGCTCCTATAATTCACCCCTCCACTTT. It encodes CASRRSSYNSPLHF.

The chain is built from TRBV29-1 and TRBJ2-4, with D tentatively TRBD1 or TRBD2 (5 bases each). Looked up from germline, CDR1 is SQVTM and CDR2 is ANQGSEA. Trimming cost V 5 bases and J 0 bases, with 11 bases left between them. This CDR3 region has 14 residues. In nucleotides, the CDR3 is TGCAGCGTTCGAGGGGTAGTAGCCAAAAACATTCAGTACTTC. As protein: CSVRGVVAKNIQYF.

CDR3 region: CASSLAGASADTQYF. The CDR3 bases are TGTGCCAGTAGTCTAGCGGGAGCAAGTGCAGATACGCAGTATTTT. The chain carries TRBV19 and TRBJ2-3; 10 bases match TRBD2. Germline CDR1 is LNHDA and CDR2 is SQIVND (reference sequence). The V gene end was trimmed by 5 bases and the J gene end by 4 bases; junction bases not matched to a gene: 6. The length of the CDR3 is 15 residues.

This chain uses TRBV24-1 with TRBJ2-1, with 15 bases lining up with TRBD2. The CDR3 contains 19 residues. Trimming removed 7 bases from V and 3 bases from J; junction bases left unmatched: 12. Germline V lookup: CDR1 KGHDR, CDR2 SFDVKD. CDR3 amino acids: CATRELGTSGGPNYNEQFF. The CDR3 bases are TGTGCCACCAGGGAGCTCGGGACTAGCGGGGGGCCCAACTACAATGAGCAGTTCTTC.

CDR3 nucleotides: TGTGCCAGCAGACCTGGACAGGGCCTCCACGAGCAGTACTTC. Its protein is CASRPGQGLHEQYF. The V and J genes are TRBV12-3 or TRBV12-4 and TRBJ2-7, with 8 bases identical to TRBD1. J lost 5 bases, V lost 6 bases, and 9 bases had no gene match. The CDR3 totals 14 residues.

The count of this clonotype is one. The chain carries TRBV27 and TRBJ2-7; 9 bases align to TRBD2. CDR1 is MNHEY and CDR2 is SMNVEV in the germline V gene (reference sequence). The CDR3 covers 14 residues. The J segment lost 0 bases and the V segment lost 8 bases, leaving 5 bases of the junction unmatched. The chain's CDR3 is CASGSGLASYEQYF. The CDR3 DNA reads as TGTGCCAGCGGATCGGGACTAGCCTCCTACGAGCAGTACTTC.

Only a few counts were recorded for this clonotype. The chain combines TRBV12-3 or TRBV12-4 with TRBJ2-6; no clear D gene. V was pared by 7 bases and J by 0 bases, with 19 bases between. This CDR3 has 18 amino acids. The CDR3 loop reads CASTDVTTRYSGANVLTF. The CDR3, as DNA: TGTGCCAGCACCGACGTGACAACCAGATACTCTGGGGCCAACGTCCTGACTTTC.

The rearrangement links TRBV2 to TRBJ2-5, with TRBD2 as a possible D gene (6 bases). TRBJ2-7 explains the end of the DNA better; the J call may be wrong. This CDR3 spans 13 amino acids. CDR1 and CDR2 from the germline V gene are SNHLY and FYNNEI. The CDR3 here is CAGRGSPSYEQYF. CDR3 in DNA: TGTGCCGGGCGGGGATCCCCATCCTACGAGCAGTACTTC.